The 32 T cell receptor beta chains listed next were all sequenced from one sample in a study of shared clonotypes between healthy human individuals. Libraries were prepared by immunoSEQ multiplex PCR; TCRdb keeps only in-frame clonotypes and omits some of them. The sample comprises 2.3 million or so clones, about 92% of which are singletons, and about 0.39% rests with the top ten. Sequencing was performed on naive CD4+ T cells from PBMCs. Indicated subset: CD45RA+ positively selected. The origin of the receptors is a man between 18 and 35 years old in good health. Some clones in this sample may be carry-over from other donors' samples.

Concerning this clone: Other DNA sequences from this sample encode an identical CDR3 as well. This chain joins TRBV6-5 and TRBJ1-2; D may be TRBD1 (5 bases). CDR3 length: 13 residues. V was clipped by 2 bases and J by 4 bases, with 8 bases between them. Germline V gives CDR1 MNHEY, CDR2 SVGAGI. DNA for the CDR3: TGTGCCAGCAGTTACGGGGGTAGCTATGGCTACACCTTC. It specifies CASSYGGSYGYTF.

The V gene is TRBV7-2, the J gene TRBJ1-5, with D perhaps matching TRBD1 (5 bases). V gave up 5 bases and J gave up 4 bases, with 12 bases separating them. The CDR3 covers 14 residues. CDR1 SGHTA and CDR2 FQGNSA come from the germline V gene. The CDR3: CASSVSRENQPQHF. Written as DNA, the CDR3 is TGTGCCAGCAGCGTTAGCAGGGAGAATCAGCCCCAGCATTTT.

A word on this clone: The sample holds other DNA sequences that translate to the same CDR3. V is TRBV28 and J is TRBJ1-5; a possible D gene is TRBD1 (5 bases). CDR3 length: 15 amino acids. Germline V gives CDR1 MDHEN, CDR2 SYDVKM. Trimming removed 6 bases from V and 2 bases from J, with 14 bases in between. CDR3 residues: CASSSGPGGNQPQHF. In DNA, the CDR3 is TGTGCCAGCAGCTCCGGACCGGGGGGCAATCAGCCCCAGCATTTT.

This clone is a singleton in its sample. This chain joins TRBV4-3 and TRBJ1-1; D gene ambiguous. The CDR3 has 15 residues. The germline V and J ends were trimmed by 2 bases and 5 bases, with 15 bases remaining between them. The germline gives CDR1 LGHNA, CDR2 YSLEER. CDR3 amino acids: CASSQSVGLETEAFF. The CDR3 DNA reads TGCGCCAGCAGCCAATCCGTCGGTCTGGAGACTGAAGCTTTCTTT.

The chain is built from TRBV7-9 and TRBJ1-1, with TRBD1 identical over 8 bases. From germline, CDR1 is SEHNR and CDR2 FQNEAQ (reference sequence). V lost 4 bases and J lost 7; bases outside the gene matches: 11. The CDR3 length is 15 residues. The CDR3 protein is CASSSLPADRDEAFF. The CDR3 DNA follows: TGTGCCAGCAGCTCCCTTCCCGCGGACAGGGATGAAGCTTTCTTT.

This chain links TRBV28 with TRBJ2-7; 9 nucleotides match TRBD1. The V gene end was trimmed by 6 bases and the J gene end by 4 bases; junction bases not matched to a gene: 10. Germline loops: CDR1 MDHEN, CDR2 SYDVKM. The CDR3 consists of 15 residues. CDR3 loop: CASSHRTGARYEQYF. DNA of the CDR3: TGTGCCAGCAGCCATAGGACAGGGGCCCGTTACGAGCAGTACTTC.

V is TRBV7-9 and J is TRBJ2-2; D is possibly TRBD1 (5 bases). Germline V gives CDR1 SEHNR, CDR2 FQNEAQ (reference sequence). This CDR3 region has 15 residues. The germline V and J ends were trimmed by 1 base and 0 bases, with 6 bases remaining between them. CDR3 nucleotide sequence: TGTGCCAGCAGCTTAGGCAGGGCGAACACCGGGGAGCTGTTTTTT. It yields the protein CASSLGRANTGELFF.

The chain is built from TRBV19 and TRBJ2-3; 14 bases fit TRBD2. The trim removed 5 bases at V and 3 bases at J, leaving 4 bases unmatched. The V gene's germline CDR1 is LNHDA and CDR2 SQIVND (reference sequence). The CDR3 contains 16 residues. In DNA, the CDR3 is TGTGCCAGTAGTCGACTAGCGGGAGGGCTTACAGATACGCAGTATTTT. Its protein is CASSRLAGGLTDTQYF.

The chain joins TRBV7-9 to TRBJ1-4; weak D call: TRBD1 (5 bases). Trimming removed 6 bases at V and 2 bases at J, with 13 bases between. Germline lookup yields CDR1 SEHNR and CDR2 FQNEAQ (reference sequence). CDR3 length: 15 residues. CDR3 region: CASSLRTSTNEKLFF. In DNA, the CDR3 is TGTGCCAGCAGTTTGCGGACATCCACTAATGAAAAACTGTTTTTT.

The chain recombines TRBV5-3 with TRBJ2-5, with no clear D. TRBV5-3 is treated as an ORF (open reading frame) with a function not yet certain. V was cut by 5 bases and J by 5 bases, with 16 bases left in between. The CDR3 length is 14 residues. The CDR3 nucleotides are TGTGCCAGAAGGTTTCGGGTCGGATGGGAGACCCAGTACTTC. As protein: CARRFRVGWETQYF.

The chain combines TRBV4-3 with TRBJ1-3, with 8 nucleotides matching TRBD1. Germline CDR1 LGHNA, CDR2 YSLEER. CDR3 size: 16 residues. With 1 base clipped from V and 4 bases from J, the junction kept 6 bases outside the gene matches. As DNA, the CDR3 is TGCGCCAGCAGCCAAGTCAGGACAGGGCGAGGAAACACCATATATTTT. Residues: CASSQVRTGRGNTIYF.

V usage is TRBV10-3 and J usage is TRBJ2-7, with TRBD2 matching over 7 bases. J gave up 2 bases and V 0 bases, and 4 bases lay outside the gene matches. Germline V gene lookup returns CDR1 ENHRY and CDR2 SYGVKD. CDR3 length: 15 residues. CDR3 sequence: CAISESTSATYEQYF. The CDR3 DNA follows: TGTGCCATCAGTGAGTCAACTAGCGCAACCTACGAGCAGTACTTC.

This chain uses TRBV29-1 with TRBJ1-2; TRBD1 might be the D (6 bases). V lost 5 bases to trimming and J lost 8 bases, with 21 bases between them. This CDR3 has 14 amino acids. Germline V gene lookup returns CDR1 SQVTM and CDR2 ANQGSEA. In DNA, the CDR3 is TGCAGCGTTTTAAGTACTTGGGGGGGCCGAGGCTACACCTTC. Its protein is CSVLSTWGGRGYTF.

This clone appeared once. The gene calls are TRBV7-8 and TRBJ2-4, with 8 bases aligning to TRBD1. CDR1 is SGHVS, CDR2 FQNEAQ, per germline. Trimming at V came to 3 bases and at J to 4 bases, leaving 5 bases not matched to a gene. The length of the CDR3 is 15 residues. DNA for the CDR3: TGTGCCAGCAGCTTGGACAGGGCTGGAAAAAACATTCAGTACTTC. Translating gives CASSLDRAGKNIQYF.

The V and J genes are TRBV5-1 and TRBJ2-3, with D perhaps given as TRBD1 or TRBD2 (6 bases each). CDR1 is SGHRS and CDR2 is YFSETQ in the germline V gene. CDR3 size: 16 residues. Trimming shortened V by 3 bases and J by 1 base, and 15 bases separated the two germline ends. CDR3 region: CASSYGTGAGTDTQYF. The CDR3 region has the DNA TGCGCCAGCAGCTACGGGACGGGGGCCGGCACAGATACGCAGTATTTT.

This chain links TRBV18 with TRBJ2-1, with no clear D. CDR1 is KGHSH and CDR2 is LQKENI in the germline V gene. The CDR3 has 16 amino acids. Trimming left V 4 bases short and J 2 bases short, with 15 bases between. The chain's CDR3 is CASSQWVRGTYNEQFF. The CDR3 DNA sequence: TGTGCCAGCTCACAGTGGGTACGAGGTACCTACAATGAGCAGTTCTTC.

V and J are TRBV19 and TRBJ2-3; D might be TRBD1 or TRBD2, each matching 5 bases. Per the germline V gene, CDR1 is LNHDA and CDR2 is SQIVND (reference sequence). V lost 2 bases, J lost 1 base, and 13 bases lay in between. This CDR3 is built from 16 residues. As DNA, the CDR3 is TGTGCCAGTAGTATATTGAGGGGACCCGGCACAGATACGCAGTATTTT. Residues: CASSILRGPGTDTQYF.

The rearrangement joins TRBV27 to TRBJ1-1; no clear D gene. The germline V gene encodes CDR1 MNHEY and CDR2 SMNVEV (reference sequence). V dropped 4 bases and J dropped 1 base, with 16 bases sitting between them. CDR3 length: 16 residues. Written as DNA, the CDR3 is TGTGCCAGCAGTTCCCAAGTTGGGCTCCGGAACACTGAAGCTTTCTTT. Translating it yields CASSSQVGLRNTEAFF.

This chain connects TRBV5-4 to TRBJ2-3; D possibly corresponds to TRBD2 (6 bases). The CDR3 is 16 amino acids. CDR1 is SGHNT and CDR2 is YYREEE in the germline V gene (reference sequence). Deletions cut 1 base from V and 1 base from J, with 13 bases between. The CDR3: CASSLISGGRTDTQYF. CDR3 coding DNA: TGTGCCAGCAGCTTGATTAGCGGAGGTCGCACAGATACGCAGTATTTT.

The chain uses TRBV5-1 and TRBJ2-2; 10 bases are a match to TRBD1. Germline trimming cut 2 bases from V and 5 bases from J; bases unmatched to any gene: 12. This CDR3 has 18 residues. CDR1 SGHRS and CDR2 YFSETQ come from the germline V gene. The DNA of the CDR3 is TGCGCCAGCAGCTTTCCTCGGACAGGGGGACCTCGGACCGGGGAGCTGTTTTTT. Residues: CASSFPRTGGPRTGELFF.

This clone was counted between two and nine times. Other nucleotide sequences from this sample produce the same CDR3. The chain couples TRBV18 to TRBJ1-5; 7 bases align to TRBD1. The CDR3 runs 13 residues. V trimming: 3 bases; J trimming: 5 bases; junction bases outside the gene matches: 1. The germline gives CDR1 KGHSH, CDR2 LQKENI. The CDR3 coding sequence is TGTGCCAGCTCACCTACAGGGGATCAGCCCCAGCATTTT. Its protein product is CASSPTGDQPQHF.

For the CDR3, the DNA is TGTGCCAGCAGCGTTAACAGTGAAGAGACCCAGTACTTC. This gives the protein CASSVNSEETQYF. The rearrangement joins TRBV9 to TRBJ2-5, with D uncertain. Germline CDR1 SGDLS, CDR2 YYNGEE. The CDR3 extends over 13 amino acids. With 2 bases removed from V and 3 bases from J, the gap between germline ends came to 8 bases.

This clone has more than one count but fewer than ten. The CDR3 spells CASSPDGYYGYTF. The CDR3, as DNA: TGTGCCAGCTCACCGGACGGCTACTATGGCTACACCTTC. The V and J genes are TRBV18 and TRBJ1-2, with D unresolved. Germline loops: CDR1 KGHSH, CDR2 LQKENI. The CDR3 extends over 13 amino acids. The V gene lost 3 bases and the J gene lost 3 bases, with 8 bases spanning the gap.

V usage is TRBV9 and J usage is TRBJ2-6, with no clear D. This CDR3 has 16 amino acids. Trimming cost V 0 bases and J 0 bases, with 7 bases left between them. The V gene's germline CDR1 is SGDLS and CDR2 YYNGEE. The CDR3 here is CASSVEQFSGANVLTF. The DNA for the CDR3 is TGTGCCAGCAGCGTAGAGCAGTTCTCTGGGGCCAACGTCCTGACTTTC.

This CDR3 is CASSYSAGNEKLFF. Here the CDR3 DNA reads TGTGCCAGCAGTTACTCGGCAGGCAATGAAAAACTGTTTTTT. The chain has TRBV6-6 and TRBJ1-4; no clear D gene. CDR1 and CDR2 (germline): MNHNY, SVGAGI (reference sequence). Trimming cost V 0 bases and J 5 bases, with 7 bases left between them. The CDR3 runs 14 residues.

The gene calls are TRBV7-2 and TRBJ2-1; 9 bases fit TRBD2. The CDR3 is 16 amino acids. The V gene's germline CDR1 is SGHTA and CDR2 FQGNSA. The J segment lost 0 bases and the V segment lost 5 bases, leaving 5 bases of the junction unmatched. CDR3 DNA sequence: TGTGCCAGCAGCCCGTATAGCGGGAGCTCCTACAATGAGCAGTTCTTC. This gives the protein CASSPYSGSSYNEQFF.

The V call is TRBV6-1, the J call TRBJ2-3; 15 bases match TRBD2. The CDR3 covers 15 residues. CDR1 is MNHNS and CDR2 is SASEGT in the germline V gene. Unmatched junction bases numbered 4, after V lost 8 bases and J lost 4 bases. The CDR3, as DNA: TGTGCCAGCGGGGGACTAGCGGGAGGAGCAGATACGCAGTATTTT. Translation: CASGGLAGGADTQYF.

V and J are TRBV30 and TRBJ1-2, with D unresolved. Germline CDR1 GTSNPN, CDR2 SVGIG (reference sequence). V was clipped by 0 bases and J by 4 bases, with 9 bases between them. The CDR3 consists of 13 residues. For the CDR3, the DNA is TGTGCCTGGAGTGTATCGGAGTTCTATGGCTACACCTTC. Its protein product is CAWSVSEFYGYTF.

The chain couples TRBV19 to TRBJ1-1; no firm D call. The CDR3 has 14 amino acids. Deletions cut 5 bases from V and 3 bases from J, with 13 bases between. From germline, CDR1 is LNHDA and CDR2 SQIVND (reference sequence). The CDR3 DNA sequence: TGTGCCAGTAGTGCGACTTCCTGGGACACTGAAGCTTTCTTT. This codes for CASSATSWDTEAFF.

The J gene is TRBJ2-1, the V gene TRBV7-9; D remains unclear. V lost 1 base, J lost 6 bases, and 7 bases lay in between. Germline V gene sequence: CDR1 SEHNR, CDR2 FQNEAQ (reference sequence). The CDR3 contains 13 residues. This chain's CDR3 is CASSLVAINEQFF. The CDR3 coding sequence is TGTGCCAGCAGCTTAGTAGCTATCAATGAGCAGTTCTTC.

The chain carries TRBV28 and TRBJ1-2; tentative D call: TRBD1 (5 bases). V was clipped by 4 bases and J by 8 bases, with 14 bases between them. From germline, CDR1 is MDHEN and CDR2 SYDVKM. This CDR3 contains 13 residues. The CDR3 DNA reads as TGTGCCAGCAGTTGGGGGGTCCCATTGGGCTACACCTTC. This codes for CASSWGVPLGYTF.

The chain uses TRBV27 and TRBJ2-5; D is ambiguous. Germline values: CDR1 MNHEY, CDR2 SMNVEV (reference sequence). This CDR3 contains 13 residues. V lost 5 bases and J 4 bases, leaving 11 bases between the germline ends. The CDR3 loop reads CASSQARGETQYF. CDR3 DNA sequence: TGTGCCAGCAGTCAGGCGCGAGGAGAGACCCAGTACTTC.